Presented here are 21 T cell receptor beta chains from one specimen sequenced in a study of T cells expressing NK-cell markers. TCRdb reanalyzed the 5' RACE reads and collapses them to one entry per CDR3 protein, without DNA. This table holds 350,000 to 450,000 distinct CDR3 sequences. Sequencing was performed on blood T cells: a sorted CD56 or NKG2C T cell subset, CD4+ or CD8+ T cells, or bulk PBMC T cells (not recorded which). All receptors come from a man between 18 and 69 years old in good health.

This sequence joins TRBV7-2 and TRBJ2-5; the TCRdb call, TRBD1, lacks DNA for checking. This CDR3 has 13 residues. Germline V gene lookup returns CDR1 SGHTA and CDR2 FQGNSA. CDR3 residues: CASSRDRKETQYF. The full variable domain, in which reference TRBV7-2 and TRBJ2-5 provide the parts outside the CDR3, is GAGVSQSPSNKVTEKGKDVELRCDPISGHTALYWYRQSLGQGLEFLIYFQGNSAPDKSGLPSDRFSAERTGGSVSTLTIQRTQQEDSAVYLCASSRDRKETQYFGPGTRLLVL.

This chain uses TRBV7-2 with TRBJ1-3; TCRdb selects TRBD1, and the lack of DNA leaves this call unchecked. The CDR3 runs to 14 residues. Germline CDR1 and CDR2: SGHTA and FQGNSA. Here the CDR3 reads CASSEDSSLNTIYF.

This chain uses TRBV14 with TRBJ2-2. The CDR3 has 13 amino acids. Germline V gene data show CDR1 as SGHDN and CDR2 as FVKESK. CDR3 loop: CASSQVRNRELFF. Full variable domain (missing parts from reference TRBV14 and TRBJ2-2): EAGVTQFPSHSVIEKGQTVTLRCDPISGHDNLYWYRRVMGKEIKFLLHFVKESKQDESGMPNNRFLAERTGGTYSTLKVQPAELEDSGVYFCASSQVRNRELFFGEGSRLTVL.

The V and J genes are TRBV7-8 and TRBJ1-2; TCRdb returns TRBD1, unconfirmable since there is no DNA. Germline CDR1 SGHVS, CDR2 FQNEAQ. The CDR3 length is 15 residues. CDR3 residues: CASSQDRLLNYGYTF.

This chain uses TRBV5-1 with TRBJ2-1. The CDR3 contains 15 residues. The germline gives CDR1 SGHRS, CDR2 YFSETQ. The CDR3 region is CASSLELRANSEQFF. Variable domain in full (rest from reference TRBV5-1 and TRBJ2-1): KAGVTQTPRYLIKTRGQQVTLSCSPISGHRSVSWYQQTPGQGLQFLFEYFSETQRNKGNFPGRFSGRQFSNSRSEMNVSTLELGDSALYLCASSLELRANSEQFFGPGTRLTVL.

The V and J genes are TRBV6-1 and TRBJ1-2. Germline lookup yields CDR1 MNHNS and CDR2 SASEGT. The CDR3 has 12 residues. The CDR3 sequence: CASNRLNYGYTF.

The rearrangement joins TRBV6-5 to TRBJ1-3; the D call from TCRdb, TRBD1, cannot be confirmed without DNA. This CDR3 is 16 amino acids long. CDR1 MNHEY and CDR2 SVGAGI come from the germline V gene. The CDR3 is CASSYSDSLSGNTIYF.

The chain recombines TRBV6-1 with TRBJ2-5; TCRdb reports TRBD2, a call that lacks DNA to check it against. The CDR3 runs to 19 residues. Looked up from germline, CDR1 is MNHNS and CDR2 is SASEGT. The CDR3 loop reads CASSKLAWAGGGPGETQYF.

The chain carries TRBV14 and TRBJ2-7; the D call of TRBD2 rests on TCRdb alone, since no DNA is present to check it. Germline CDR1 and CDR2: SGHDN and FVKESK. This CDR3 region has 16 residues. The CDR3 here is CASSQQGRAASYEQYF.

The rearrangement joins TRBV10-3 to TRBJ2-7; TCRdb's D call of TRBD1 is untestable without DNA. There are 16 residues in the CDR3. CDR1 is ENHRY and CDR2 is SYGVKD in the germline V gene. CDR3: CAISPLGGGASYEQYF.

V usage is TRBV5-6 and J usage is TRBJ1-5; TCRdb names TRBD1, which stays unverified in the absence of DNA. This CDR3 region has 16 residues. CDR1 is SGHDT, CDR2 YYEEEE, per germline. This CDR3 reads CASSSGQRLGNQPQHF.

V gene TRBV27 combines with J gene TRBJ1-2; TCRdb gives TRBD1 as the D gene, but with no DNA this cannot be confirmed. The CDR3 has 14 residues. Germline assignment: CDR1 MNHEY and CDR2 SMNVEV (reference sequence). The CDR3 sequence: CASRDRATNYGYTF.

The CDR3 spells CASSASGDRYEQYF. This chain joins TRBV7-6 and TRBJ2-7; TCRdb outputs TRBD1, but without DNA this stays unchecked. This CDR3 has 14 amino acids. Germline CDR1 SGHVS, CDR2 FNYEAQ.

The chain has TRBV7-2 and TRBJ2-5; TCRdb proposes TRBD2, but this gene call is untestable without DNA. This CDR3 spans 13 amino acids. Germline values: CDR1 SGHTA, CDR2 FQGNSA. CDR3: CASRKGLTETQYF.

This sequence joins TRBV7-9 and TRBJ2-3; TCRdb names TRBD1, which stays unverified in the absence of DNA. The length of the CDR3 is 16 residues. Germline assignment: CDR1 SEHNR and CDR2 FQNEAQ (reference sequence). This CDR3 reads CASSARQGIISDTQYF. The whole variable domain, filled in from reference TRBV7-9 and TRBJ2-3, reads DTGVSQNPRHKITKRGQNVTFRCDPISEHNRLYWYRQTLGQGPEFLTYFQNEAQLEKSRLLSDRFSAERPKGSFSTLEIQRTEQGDSAMYLCASSARQGIISDTQYFGPGTRLTVL.

This chain joins TRBV6-5 and TRBJ2-7; TCRdb gives TRBD1 as the D gene, but with no DNA this cannot be confirmed. CDR1 is MNHEY, CDR2 SVGAGI, per germline. The CDR3 runs to 17 residues. The CDR3 region is CASSLPRRDRGLDEQYF.

The CDR3 spells CASSPDLLSYNEQFF. The chain links TRBV25-1 to TRBJ2-1. Germline CDR1 is MGHDK and CDR2 is SYGVNS. The CDR3 totals 15 residues.

The chain carries TRBV11-2 and TRBJ2-7; TCRdb picks TRBD2, but there is no DNA to check that call. Germline lookup yields CDR1 SGHAT and CDR2 FQNNGV. There are 16 residues in the CDR3. CDR3 sequence reads: CASSSYSGGRIYEQYF.

V usage is TRBV27 and J usage is TRBJ2-3. Germline CDR1 and CDR2: MNHEY and SMNVEV (reference sequence). The CDR3 totals 13 residues. The CDR3: CASSRTVQNTQYF.

The rearrangement links TRBV7-9 to TRBJ2-1; TCRdb's D gene call, TRBD1, goes unchecked for lack of DNA. Germline V gene data show CDR1 as SEHNR and CDR2 as FQNEAQ (reference sequence). This CDR3 is 17 amino acids long. The chain's CDR3 is CASSPQTDRGTYNEQFF.

This chain connects TRBV28 to TRBJ2-1; lacking DNA, the TRBD1 call made by TCRdb goes unchecked. The CDR3 covers 15 residues. Per the germline V gene, CDR1 is MDHEN and CDR2 is SYDVKM. CDR3 loop: CASSLRQAQLNEQFF.